The T cell receptor beta chain described here comes from a study of blood T cell repertoires in COVID-19. Study background: Sites in the United States, Italy and Spain provided acute and convalescent COVID-19 samples. The analysed material was cDNA or gDNA that came from T cells, B-cell-depleted T cells, or PBMCs.

Cohort placement rested on clinical history that participants reported themselves. Sequencing was performed with immunoSEQ multiplex PCR; in TCRdb, only in-frame clones are kept and a portion is missing. This table has about 300,000 clones, approximately 85% appearing once. This CDR3 is built from 15 residues. The germline gives CDR1 MNHEY, CDR2 SMNVEV (reference sequence). Trimming stripped 1 base from V and 2 bases from J, with 11 bases between. The specimen was PBMCs or T cells enriched from blood (not recorded which). The V and J genes are TRBV27 and TRBJ1-2; D gene unclear. The origin of this receptor is a man aged 25-40 years who had recovered from COVID-19. This CDR3 reads CASSLYGRLNYGYTF. CDR3 sequence (DNA): TGTGCCAGCAGTTTATATGGCAGATTAAACTATGGCTACACCTTC.